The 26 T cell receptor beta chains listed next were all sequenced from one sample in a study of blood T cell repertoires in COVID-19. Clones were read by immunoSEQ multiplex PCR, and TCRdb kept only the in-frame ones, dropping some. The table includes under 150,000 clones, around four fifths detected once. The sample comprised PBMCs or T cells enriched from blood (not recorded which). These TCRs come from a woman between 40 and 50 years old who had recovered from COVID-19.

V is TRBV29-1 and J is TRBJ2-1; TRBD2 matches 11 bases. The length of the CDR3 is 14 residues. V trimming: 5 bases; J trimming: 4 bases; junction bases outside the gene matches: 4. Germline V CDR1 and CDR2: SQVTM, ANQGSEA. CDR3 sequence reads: CSVPGLAGYNEQFF. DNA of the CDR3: TGCAGCGTTCCAGGACTAGCGGGTTACAATGAGCAGTTCTTC.

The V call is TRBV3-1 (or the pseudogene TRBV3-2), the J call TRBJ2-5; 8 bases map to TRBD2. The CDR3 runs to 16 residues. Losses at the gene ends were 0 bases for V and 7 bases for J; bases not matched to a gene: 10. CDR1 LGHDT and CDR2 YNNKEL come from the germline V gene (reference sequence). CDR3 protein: CASSQDPLQRETTQYF. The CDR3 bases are TGTGCCAGCAGCCAAGATCCTCTCCAGCGGGAGACGACCCAGTACTTC.

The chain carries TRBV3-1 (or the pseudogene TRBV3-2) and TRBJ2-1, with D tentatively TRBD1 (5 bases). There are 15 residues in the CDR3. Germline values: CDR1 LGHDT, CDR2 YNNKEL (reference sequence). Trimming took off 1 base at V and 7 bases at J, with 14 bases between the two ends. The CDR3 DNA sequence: TGTGCCAGCAGCCAAGTAGGGGCCACTGGGAATGAGCAGTTCTTC. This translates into CASSQVGATGNEQFF.

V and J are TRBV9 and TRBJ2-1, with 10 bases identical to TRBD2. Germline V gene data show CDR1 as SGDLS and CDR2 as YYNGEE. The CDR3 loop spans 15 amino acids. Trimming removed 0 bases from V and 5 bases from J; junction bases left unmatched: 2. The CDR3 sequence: CASSVASGGDNEQFF. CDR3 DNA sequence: TGTGCCAGCAGCGTAGCTAGCGGGGGAGACAATGAGCAGTTCTTC.

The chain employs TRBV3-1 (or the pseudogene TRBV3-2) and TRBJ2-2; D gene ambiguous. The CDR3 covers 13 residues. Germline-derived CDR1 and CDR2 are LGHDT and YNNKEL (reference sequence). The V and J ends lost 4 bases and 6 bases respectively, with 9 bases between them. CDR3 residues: CASSLDSPGELFF. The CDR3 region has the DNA TGTGCCAGCAGCCTAGACTCCCCCGGGGAGCTGTTTTTT.

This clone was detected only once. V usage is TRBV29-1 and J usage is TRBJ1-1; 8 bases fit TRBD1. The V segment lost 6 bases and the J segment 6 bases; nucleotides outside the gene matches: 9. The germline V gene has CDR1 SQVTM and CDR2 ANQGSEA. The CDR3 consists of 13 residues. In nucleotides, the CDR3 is TGCAGCGTACTCGGACAGGGAGACTCTGAAGCTTTCTTT. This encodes CSVLGQGDSEAFF.

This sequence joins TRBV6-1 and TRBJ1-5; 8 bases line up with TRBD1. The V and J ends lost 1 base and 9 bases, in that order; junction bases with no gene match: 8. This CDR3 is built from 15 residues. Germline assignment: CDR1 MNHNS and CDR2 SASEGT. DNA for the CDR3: TGTGCCAGCAGTGAAGACACAGGGGGGAGGTTGCCCCAGCATTTT. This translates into CASSEDTGGRLPQHF.

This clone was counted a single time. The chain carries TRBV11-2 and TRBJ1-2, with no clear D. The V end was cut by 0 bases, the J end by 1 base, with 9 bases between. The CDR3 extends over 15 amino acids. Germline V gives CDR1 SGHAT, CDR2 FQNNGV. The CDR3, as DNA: TGTGCCAGCAGCTTAGAGGGAGCAGTTAACTATGGCTACACCTTC. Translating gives CASSLEGAVNYGYTF. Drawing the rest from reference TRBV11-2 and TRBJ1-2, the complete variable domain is EAGVAQSPRYKIIEKRQSVAFWCNPISGHATLYWYQQILGQGPKLLIQFQNNGVVDDSQLPKDRFSAERLKGVDSTLKIQPAKLEDSAVYLCASSLEGAVNYGYTFGSGTRLTVV.

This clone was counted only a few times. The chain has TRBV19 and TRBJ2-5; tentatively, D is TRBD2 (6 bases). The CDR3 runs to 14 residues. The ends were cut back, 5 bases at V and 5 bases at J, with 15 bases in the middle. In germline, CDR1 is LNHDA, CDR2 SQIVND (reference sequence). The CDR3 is CASSAQGGSETQYF. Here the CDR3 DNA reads TGTGCCAGTAGTGCGCAGGGAGGCTCGGAGACCCAGTACTTC.

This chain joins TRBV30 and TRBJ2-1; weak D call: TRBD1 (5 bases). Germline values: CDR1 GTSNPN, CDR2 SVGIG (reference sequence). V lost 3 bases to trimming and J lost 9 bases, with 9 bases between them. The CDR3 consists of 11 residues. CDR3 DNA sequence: TGTGCCTGGAGCCCAAGGGGTGAGCAGTTCTTC. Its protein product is CAWSPRGEQFF. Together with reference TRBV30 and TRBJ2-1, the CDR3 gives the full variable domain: SQTIHQWPATLVQPVGSPLSLECTVEGTSNPNLYWYRQAAGRGLQLLFYSVGIGQISSEVPQNLSASRPQDRQFILSSKKLLLSDSGFYLCAWSPRGEQFFGPGTRLTVL.

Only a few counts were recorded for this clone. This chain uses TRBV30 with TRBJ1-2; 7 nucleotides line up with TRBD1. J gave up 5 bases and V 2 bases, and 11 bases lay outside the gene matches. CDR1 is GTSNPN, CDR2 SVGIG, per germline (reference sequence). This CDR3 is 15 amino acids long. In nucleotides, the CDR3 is TGTGCCTGGAGTCCGGGCGGAGGGGGCGCGTATGGCTACACCTTC. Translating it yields CAWSPGGGGAYGYTF.

CDR3 DNA sequence: TGTGCCACCAGCAGAGGTGGGTTGGGCAGCTATCAGCCCCAGCATTTT. This encodes CATSRGGLGSYQPQHF. The chain joins TRBV15 to TRBJ1-5; D is ambiguous. The V gene's germline CDR1 is LNHNV and CDR2 YYDKDF (reference sequence). Trimming removed 1 base from V and 5 bases from J, with 15 bases in between. CDR3 length: 16 amino acids.

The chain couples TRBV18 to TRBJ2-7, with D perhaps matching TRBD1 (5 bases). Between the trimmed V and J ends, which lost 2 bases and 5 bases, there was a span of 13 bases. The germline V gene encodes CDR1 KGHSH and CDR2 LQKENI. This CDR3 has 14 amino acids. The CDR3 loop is CASSPESGINEQYF. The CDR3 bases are TGTGCCAGCTCACCAGAGTCAGGGATCAACGAGCAGTACTTC.

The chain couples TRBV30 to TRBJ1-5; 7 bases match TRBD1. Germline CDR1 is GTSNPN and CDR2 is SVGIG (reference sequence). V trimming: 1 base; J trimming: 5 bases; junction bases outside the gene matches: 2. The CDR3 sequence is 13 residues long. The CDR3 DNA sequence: TGTGCCTGGAGTGGGGACAGATATCAGCCCCAGCATTTT. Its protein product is CAWSGDRYQPQHF. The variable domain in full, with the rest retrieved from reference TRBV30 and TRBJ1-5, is SQTIHQWPATLVQPVGSPLSLECTVEGTSNPNLYWYRQAAGRGLQLLFYSVGIGQISSEVPQNLSASRPQDRQFILSSKKLLLSDSGFYLCAWSGDRYQPQHFGDGTRLSIL.

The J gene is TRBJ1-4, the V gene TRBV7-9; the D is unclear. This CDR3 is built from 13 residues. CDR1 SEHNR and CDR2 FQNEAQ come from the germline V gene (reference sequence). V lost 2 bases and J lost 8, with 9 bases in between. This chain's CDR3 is CASSLWTGEKLFF. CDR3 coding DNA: TGTGCCAGCAGCTTATGGACTGGGGAAAAACTGTTTTTT.

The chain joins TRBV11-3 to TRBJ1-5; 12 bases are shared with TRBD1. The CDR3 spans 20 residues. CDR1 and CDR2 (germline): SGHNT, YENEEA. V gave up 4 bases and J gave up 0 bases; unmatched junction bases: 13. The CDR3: CASSSAGRDRGLYSNQPQHF. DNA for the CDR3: TGTGCCAGCAGCTCGGCGGGCCGGGACAGGGGGCTCTATAGCAATCAGCCCCAGCATTTT.

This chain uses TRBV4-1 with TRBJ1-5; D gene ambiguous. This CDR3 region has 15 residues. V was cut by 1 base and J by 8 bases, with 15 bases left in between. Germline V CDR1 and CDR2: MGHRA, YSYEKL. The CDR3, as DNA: TGCGCCAGCAGCCAAGGCACGGGAGACTGGGAGCCCCAGCATTTT. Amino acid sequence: CASSQGTGDWEPQHF.

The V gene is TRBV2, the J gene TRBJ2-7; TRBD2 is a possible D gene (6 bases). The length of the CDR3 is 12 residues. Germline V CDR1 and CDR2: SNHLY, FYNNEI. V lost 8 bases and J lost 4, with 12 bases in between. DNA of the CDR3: TGTGCCAGCGCGTGGAGGGCATACGAGCAGTACTTC. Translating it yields CASAWRAYEQYF.

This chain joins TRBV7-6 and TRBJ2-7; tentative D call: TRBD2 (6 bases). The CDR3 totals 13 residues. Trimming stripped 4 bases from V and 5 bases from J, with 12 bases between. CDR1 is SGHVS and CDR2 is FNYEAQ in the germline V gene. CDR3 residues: CASSYLGRNEQYF. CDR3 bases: TGTGCCAGCAGCTATCTTGGGAGGAACGAGCAGTACTTC.

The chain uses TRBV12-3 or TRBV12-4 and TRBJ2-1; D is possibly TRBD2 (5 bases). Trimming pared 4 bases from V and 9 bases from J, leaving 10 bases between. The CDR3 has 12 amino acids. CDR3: CASSSYRGEQFF. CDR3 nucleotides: TGTGCCAGCAGTTCGTACCGGGGTGAGCAGTTCTTC.

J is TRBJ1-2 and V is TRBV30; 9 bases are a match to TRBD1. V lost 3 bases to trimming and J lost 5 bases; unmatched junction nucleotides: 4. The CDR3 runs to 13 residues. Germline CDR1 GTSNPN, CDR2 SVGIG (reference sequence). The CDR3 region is CAWRLTGGYGYTF. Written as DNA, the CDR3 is TGTGCCTGGAGGCTGACAGGGGGTTATGGCTACACCTTC.

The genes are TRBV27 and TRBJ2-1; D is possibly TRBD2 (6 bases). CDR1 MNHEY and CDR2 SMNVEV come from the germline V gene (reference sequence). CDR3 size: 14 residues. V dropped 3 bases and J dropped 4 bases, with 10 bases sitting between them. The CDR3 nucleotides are TGTGCCAGCAGTTTGGCGGGAACTTACAATGAGCAGTTCTTC. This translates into CASSLAGTYNEQFF.

CDR3 DNA: TGTGCCAGCAGTTCGGGACTAGCGGGAGAGGCGTACAATGAGCAGTTCTTC. It encodes CASSSGLAGEAYNEQFF. This chain joins TRBV7-9 and TRBJ2-1; the match to TRBD2 covers 14 bases. This CDR3 spans 17 amino acids. The junction had 8 bases not matched to a gene; V was cut back by 6 bases and J by 4 bases. From germline, CDR1 is SEHNR and CDR2 FQNEAQ (reference sequence).

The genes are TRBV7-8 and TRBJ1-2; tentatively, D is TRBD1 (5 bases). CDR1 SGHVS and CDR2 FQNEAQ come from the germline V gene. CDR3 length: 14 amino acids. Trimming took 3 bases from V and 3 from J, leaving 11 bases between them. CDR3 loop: CASSFRDRHYGYTF. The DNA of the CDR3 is TGTGCCAGCAGCTTTAGAGACAGACACTATGGCTACACCTTC.

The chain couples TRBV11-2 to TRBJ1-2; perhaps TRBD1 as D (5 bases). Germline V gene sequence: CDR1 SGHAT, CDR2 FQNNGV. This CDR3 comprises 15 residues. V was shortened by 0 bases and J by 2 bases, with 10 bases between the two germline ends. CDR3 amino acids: CASSLDRAGNYGYTF. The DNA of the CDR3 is TGTGCCAGCAGCTTAGATAGGGCAGGGAACTATGGCTACACCTTC.

CDR3: CASSEQPTAHGYTF. In DNA form, the CDR3 reads TGTGCCAGCAGTGAACAGCCGACAGCCCATGGCTACACCTTC. The chain links TRBV6-1 to TRBJ1-2, with D possibly being TRBD1 (5 bases). Germline CDR1 MNHNS, CDR2 SASEGT. Trimming removed 2 bases from V and 6 bases from J, with 13 bases in between. CDR3 length equals 14 residues.